This entry lists 20 T cell receptor beta chains sequenced from one sample in a study of blood T cell repertoires in COVID-19. Measured with immunoSEQ multiplex PCR; TCRdb has only the in-frame clones, and not every one. The repertoire holds about 260,000 clones, with around 89% as singletons. Input material: PBMCs or T cells enriched from blood (not recorded which). Receptor source: a man between 50 and 59 years old who had been exposed to COVID-19.

The chain employs TRBV27 and TRBJ2-3, with 8 bases matching TRBD2. The CDR3 spans 17 residues. Germline V gives CDR1 MNHEY, CDR2 SMNVEV (reference sequence). With V trimmed by 1 base and J by 0 bases, 6 bases remained unmatched. The CDR3 here is CASSLFALADSTDTQYF. The CDR3 DNA reads as TGTGCCAGCAGTTTATTCGCACTAGCGGACAGCACAGATACGCAGTATTTT.

V gene TRBV19 combines with J gene TRBJ1-5; 7 bases fit TRBD1. V was clipped by 5 bases and J by 5 bases; unmatched bases: 9. Germline V gene data show CDR1 as LNHDA and CDR2 as SQIVND (reference sequence). There are 15 residues in the CDR3. For the CDR3, the DNA is TGTGCCAGTAGTTTCCGACAGGGATATGATCAGCCCCAGCATTTT. Amino acids: CASSFRQGYDQPQHF.

The CDR3 DNA sequence: TGCGCCAGCAGCTTGGGGGCGGGCTACGAGCAGTACTTC. Translating gives CASSLGAGYEQYF. The rearrangement links TRBV5-1 to TRBJ2-7, with D possibly being TRBD2 (5 bases). Germline V CDR1 and CDR2: SGHRS, YFSETQ. The CDR3 runs to 13 residues. Trimming pared 0 bases from V and 3 bases from J, leaving 7 bases between.

The chain carries TRBV28 and TRBJ2-2, with D possibly being TRBD1 (6 bases). V lost 6 bases and J 1 base, leaving 9 bases between the germline ends. Germline lookup yields CDR1 MDHEN and CDR2 SYDVKM. The CDR3 is 14 amino acids. The CDR3 here is CASRQGGNTGELFF. CDR3 in DNA: TGTGCCAGCAGACAGGGTGGGAACACCGGGGAGCTGTTTTTT.

The chain joins TRBV28 to TRBJ2-3, with D maybe TRBD2 (5 bases). Germline V gene lookup returns CDR1 MDHEN and CDR2 SYDVKM. The CDR3 spans 13 residues. The V end was cut by 3 bases, the J end by 6 bases, with 10 bases between. The chain's CDR3 is CASSLRATDTQYF. The CDR3 DNA reads as TGTGCCAGCAGTTTGAGGGCTACCGATACGCAGTATTTT. Using reference TRBV28 and TRBJ2-3 for the parts outside the CDR3, the full variable domain is DVKVTQSSRYLVKRTGEKVFLECVQDMDHENMFWYRQDPGLGLRLIYFSYDVKMKEKGDIPEGYSVSREKKERFSLILESASTNQTSMYLCASSLRATDTQYFGPGTRLTVL.

This clone was seen once. The chain couples TRBV6-5 to TRBJ1-1, with D unresolved. Looked up from germline, CDR1 is MNHEY and CDR2 is SVGAGI. V was clipped by 2 bases and J by 4 bases, with 14 bases between them. The CDR3 length is 15 residues. In DNA form, the CDR3 reads TGTGCCAGCAGTTACGGACGGACCGGAGGCACTGAAGCTTTCTTT. Translating it yields CASSYGRTGGTEAFF.

This clone was counted between two and nine times. V is TRBV14 and J is TRBJ1-2; 7 bases match TRBD1. This CDR3 has 13 amino acids. Unmatched junction bases numbered 1, after V lost 0 bases and J lost 6 bases. Germline V gives CDR1 SGHDN, CDR2 FVKESK. CDR3 in amino acids: CASSQDRGNGYTF. CDR3 coding DNA: TGTGCCAGCAGCCAAGACAGGGGGAATGGCTACACCTTC.

V is TRBV5-1 and J is TRBJ1-5, with TRBD1 matching 10 bases. Trimming removed 3 bases from V and 7 bases from J; junction bases left unmatched: 4. The CDR3 contains 14 residues. Germline lookup yields CDR1 SGHRS and CDR2 YFSETQ. The CDR3 coding sequence is TGCGCCAGCAGCTACGGGACAGGGGTCCAGCCCCAGCATTTT. This gives the protein CASSYGTGVQPQHF.

This chain uses TRBV5-4 with TRBJ2-1; 9 bases agree with TRBD1. The V and J ends lost 3 bases and 4 bases, in that order; junction bases with no gene match: 5. The V gene's germline CDR1 is SGHNT and CDR2 YYREEE (reference sequence). The CDR3 length is 15 residues. The CDR3 DNA sequence: TGTGCCAGCAGCTCCCGGGACAGGGTTTACAATGAGCAGTTCTTC. Amino acid sequence: CASSSRDRVYNEQFF.

The chain joins TRBV10-2 to TRBJ2-1, with TRBD2 identical over 7 bases. This CDR3 region has 15 residues. CDR1 WSHSY and CDR2 SAAADI come from the germline V gene. V gave up 2 bases and J gave up 2 bases; unmatched junction bases: 3. The CDR3: CASSEGGRPYNEQFF. CDR3 nucleotides: TGCGCCAGCAGTGAGGGCGGGAGACCCTACAATGAGCAGTTCTTC.

The CDR3 region has the DNA TGTGCCAGCAGGGGGGACAGGTGGGGAACTGAAGCTTTCTTT. This sequence encodes CASRGDRWGTEAFF. The gene calls are TRBV7-8 and TRBJ1-1; 8 bases line up with TRBD1. The CDR3 contains 14 residues. After removal of 6 bases from V and 5 bases from J, the junction contained 8 bases not matched to a gene. CDR1 and CDR2 from the germline V gene are SGHVS and FQNEAQ.

The J gene is TRBJ1-6, the V gene TRBV28; D might be TRBD1 (6 bases). The V gene lost 5 bases and the J gene lost 8 bases, with 10 bases spanning the gap. CDR3 length: 13 amino acids. The germline V gene encodes CDR1 MDHEN and CDR2 SYDVKM. The CDR3 DNA reads TGTGCCAGCAGTCTATACAGGGATTCACCCCTCCACTTT. This sequence encodes CASSLYRDSPLHF.

The rearrangement uses TRBV3-1 (or the pseudogene TRBV3-2) and TRBJ2-2; 12 positions match TRBD2. The CDR3 is made up of 16 amino acids. Germline loops: CDR1 LGHDT, CDR2 YNNKEL (reference sequence). Unmatched junction bases numbered 5, after V lost 5 bases and J lost 4 bases. CDR3 bases: TGTGCCAGCAGCTGGACTAGCGGGACCGTCACCGGGGAGCTGTTTTTT. Residues: CASSWTSGTVTGELFF.

J is TRBJ2-1 and V is TRBV1; the DNA was not used to check the table's D call, TRBD2. TRBV1 is shown as a pseudogene. CDR3 length equals 18 residues. The CDR3 loop is CTSSQEVPRDAPGREQFF. The CDR3 coding sequence is TGCACCAGCAGCCAAGAGGTTCCCCGGGACGCGCCAGGGAGGGAGCAGTTCTTC.

This chain joins TRBV18 and TRBJ1-5; 9 bases match TRBD1. The junction had 8 bases not matched to a gene; V was cut back by 5 bases and J by 6 bases. CDR3 size: 15 residues. In germline, CDR1 is KGHSH, CDR2 LQKENI. CDR3 sequence: CASSATGTGSQPQHF. The CDR3, as DNA: TGTGCCAGCTCAGCGACCGGGACAGGGAGTCAGCCCCAGCATTTT.

The V and J genes are TRBV5-6 and TRBJ2-2, with D perhaps matching TRBD2 (6 bases). The CDR3 totals 17 residues. The ends were cut back, 4 bases at V and 7 bases at J, with 23 bases in the middle. Germline values: CDR1 SGHDT, CDR2 YYEEEE. The CDR3 loop is CASSPVGSRGYYGELFF. CDR3 DNA sequence: TGTGCCAGCAGCCCGGTGGGGTCGCGGGGATATTACGGGGAGCTGTTTTTT. Full variable domain (remainder filled in from reference TRBV5-6 and TRBJ2-2): DAGVTQSPTHLIKTRGQQVTLRCSPKSGHDTVSWYQQALGQGPQFIFQYYEEEERQRGNFPDRFSGHQFPNYSSELNVNALLLGDSALYLCASSPVGSRGYYGELFFGEGSRLTVL.

This clone turned up a few times. V usage is TRBV2 and J usage is TRBJ2-7; 8 bases match TRBD1. V was pared by 7 bases and J by 5 bases, with 10 bases of the junction left unmatched. The CDR3 has 14 residues. Germline V gene data show CDR1 as SNHLY and CDR2 as FYNNEI. The CDR3 nucleotides are TGTGCCAGCAAGCCCTCTTGGACAGGGCACGAGCAGTACGTC. It specifies CASKPSWTGHEQYV.

As DNA, the CDR3 is TGCGCCAGCAGTCCAGGGCTCTATGGCTACACCTTC. It is translated as CASSPGLYGYTF. V gene TRBV5-1 combines with J gene TRBJ1-2; the D gene is possibly TRBD1 (5 bases). V lost 5 bases to trimming and J lost 4 bases, with 9 bases between them. The CDR3 is 12 amino acids. Germline CDR1 is SGHRS and CDR2 is YFSETQ.

J is TRBJ2-1 and V is TRBV9, with 7 bases identical to TRBD2. CDR1 and CDR2 from the germline V gene are SGDLS and YYNGEE. CDR3 length equals 14 residues. With 3 bases clipped from V and 5 bases from J, the junction kept 5 bases outside the gene matches. The CDR3 DNA reads as TGTGCCAGCAGCGCCGGGACTATAAACAATGAGCAGTTCTTC. It is translated as CASSAGTINNEQFF.

Only one count was recorded for this clone. This rearrangement joins TRBV5-1 to TRBJ1-5; maybe TRBD1 (6 bases). Germline-derived CDR1 and CDR2 are SGHRS and YFSETQ. There are 13 residues in the CDR3. Deletions cut 2 bases from V and 7 bases from J, with 10 bases between. In DNA, the CDR3 is TGCGCCAGCAGCTTCGGGCAGGGGCAGCCCCAGCATTTT. As protein: CASSFGQGQPQHF.